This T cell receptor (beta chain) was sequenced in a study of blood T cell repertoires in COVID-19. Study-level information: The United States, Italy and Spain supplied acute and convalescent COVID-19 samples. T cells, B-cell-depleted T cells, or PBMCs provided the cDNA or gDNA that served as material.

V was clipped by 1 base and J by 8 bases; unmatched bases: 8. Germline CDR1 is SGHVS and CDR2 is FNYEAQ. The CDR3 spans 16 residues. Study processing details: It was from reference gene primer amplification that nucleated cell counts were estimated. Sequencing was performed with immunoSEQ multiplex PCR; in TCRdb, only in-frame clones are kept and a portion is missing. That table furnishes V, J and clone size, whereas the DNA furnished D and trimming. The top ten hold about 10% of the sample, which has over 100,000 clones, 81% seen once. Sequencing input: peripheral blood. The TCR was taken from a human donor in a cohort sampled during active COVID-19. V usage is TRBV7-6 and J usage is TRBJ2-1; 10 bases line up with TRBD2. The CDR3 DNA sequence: TGTGCCAGCAGCTTAGAGATACCGGGACTAGCGCATGAGCAGTTCTTC. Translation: CASSLEIPGLAHEQFF.